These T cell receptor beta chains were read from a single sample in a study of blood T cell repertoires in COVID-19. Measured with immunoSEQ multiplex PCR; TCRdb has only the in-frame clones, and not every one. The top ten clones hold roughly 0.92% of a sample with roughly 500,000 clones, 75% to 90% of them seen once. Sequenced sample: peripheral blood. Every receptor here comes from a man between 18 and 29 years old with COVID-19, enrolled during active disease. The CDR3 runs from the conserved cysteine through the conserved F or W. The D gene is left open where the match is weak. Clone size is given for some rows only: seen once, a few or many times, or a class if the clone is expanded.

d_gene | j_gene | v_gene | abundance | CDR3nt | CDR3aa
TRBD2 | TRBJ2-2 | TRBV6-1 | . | TGTGCCAGCAGTGAAATGCGGGGGGCGCGGGGCACCGGGGAGCTGTTTTTT | CASSEMRGARGTGELFF
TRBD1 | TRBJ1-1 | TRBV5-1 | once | TGCGCCAGCAGCTTTGAGGGGACAGGCACTGAAGCTTTCTTT | CASSFEGTGTEAFF
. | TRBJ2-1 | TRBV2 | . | TGTGCCAGCACAGCCGCTAGCAAGGTCTACAATGAGCAGTTCTTC | CASTAASKVYNEQFF
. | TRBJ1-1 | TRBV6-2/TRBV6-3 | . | TGTGCCAGCAGTTTTAGGATGACAGTCATGAACACTGAAGCTTTCTTT | CASSFRMTVMNTEAFF
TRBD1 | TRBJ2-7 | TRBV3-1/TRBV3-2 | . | TGTGCCAGCAGCCACCGGGACAGTCAGTACTTC | CASSHRDSQYF
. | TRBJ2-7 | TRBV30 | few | TGTGCCTGGAGTGTAGGGGCGGAACCCTTCTCCTACGAGCAGTACTTC | CAWSVGAEPFSYEQYF
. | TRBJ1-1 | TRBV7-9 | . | TGTGCCAGCAGCAGCGACAGGCGGAACACTGAAGCTTTCTTT | CASSSDRRNTEAFF
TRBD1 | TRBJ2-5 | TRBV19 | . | TGTGCCAGTAGTCCCGGACAGGGAGAAGGGGAGACCCAGTACTTC | CASSPGQGEGETQYF
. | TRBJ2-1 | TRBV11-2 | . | TGTGCCAGCAGCTTAGACTCCGATGAGCAGTTCTTC | CASSLDSDEQFF
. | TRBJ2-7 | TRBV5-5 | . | TGTGCCAGCAGCTTGGCCCCGGTACAGGACGAGCAGTACTTC | CASSLAPVQDEQYF
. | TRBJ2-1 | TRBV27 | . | TGTGCCAGCAGTGGCGTTTGGGGGCCCGGGTCCTACAATGAGCAGTTCTTC | CASSGVWGPGSYNEQFF
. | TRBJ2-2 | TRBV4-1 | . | TGCGCCAGCAGCCACCCGTACACCGGGGAGCTGTTTTTT | CASSHPYTGELFF
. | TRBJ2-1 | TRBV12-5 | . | TGTGCTAGTGGTTTTGCCGGGGTTGGAAATGAGCAGTTCTTC | CASGFAGVGNEQFF
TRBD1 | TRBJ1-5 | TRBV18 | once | TGTGCCAGCTCACCAGGAGGGGGCCCGGGCAATCAGCCCCAGCATTTT | CASSPGGGPGNQPQHF
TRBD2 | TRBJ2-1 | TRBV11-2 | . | TGTGCCAGCCTCCCTCCTAACCCGGGACTAGCGGGAGACAATGAGCAGTTCTTC | CASLPPNPGLAGDNEQFF
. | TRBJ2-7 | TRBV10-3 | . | TGTGCCATCAGTCGGGGCGGGATGGCCCCCGAGCAGTACTTC | CAISRGGMAPEQYF
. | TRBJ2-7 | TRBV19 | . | TGTGCCAGTAGTATGGGACTTTCCTACGAGCAGTACTTC | CASSMGLSYEQYF
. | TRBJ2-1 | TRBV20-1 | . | TGCAGTGCTAGTCGGGAGAGCTCCTACAATGAGCAGTTCTTC | CSASRESSYNEQFF
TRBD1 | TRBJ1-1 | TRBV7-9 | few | TGTGCCAGCAGCTCAGTCGGCGGACAGGTTGAAGCTTTCTTT | CASSSVGGQVEAFF